The source of this T cell receptor beta chain is a study of T cell repertoires in ileal Crohn's disease. Study-wide findings and caveats: Every patient over 26.8% clonality showed endoscopic recurrence. Compared with non-smokers, active smokers at surgery showed more clonal expansions. Sorted CD8 T cells held more high-frequency clones than CD4.

The sample's time point: neoterminal ileum biopsy at postoperative endoscopy, about 6 months after surgery. Included were adult ileal or ileocolonic Crohn's patients indicated for ileocolonic resection. Some clones are missing from TCRdb's copy, which holds only in-frame ones; the method was immunoSEQ multiplex PCR. The sample has about 11,000 clones, around 70% seen once. For this clone: Its target is unknown.

The TCR comes from an adult with Crohn's disease. Sequencing was done on a sample of ileal tissue.

The CDR3 here is CASSGLRQGNQPQHF. The CDR3 DNA reads TGCGCCAGCAGTGGATTAAGGCAGGGGAATCAGCCCCAGCATTTT. The chain couples TRBV10-2 to TRBJ1-5; D is perhaps TRBD1 (6 bases). CDR3 length: 15 amino acids. Trimming took off 4 bases at V and 4 bases at J, with 14 bases between the two ends. Germline values: CDR1 WSHSY, CDR2 SAAADI.